A selection of T cell receptor beta chains follows, all from one sample in a study of a mutant IDH1 vaccine in newly diagnosed glioma. Repertoires were generated with immunoSEQ multiplex PCR, while TCRdb's copy carries only in-frame clones and drops some. The data hold about 77,000 clones, with around 85% observed a single time. Which antigens these TCRs recognize remains unknown. The specimen was PBMCs, collected from a glioma patient whose treatment included an IDH1 peptide vaccine. Receptor source: a woman aged 45-65 years with glioma. Each CDR3 is given without its conserved first and last residue. D genes are given only for firm matches.

J | V | D | CDR3
TRBJ1-2 | TRBV27 | - | ASRLTPDGATYGYT
TRBJ1-1 | TRBV27 | - | ASSYPGPNTEAF
TRBJ2-7 | TRBV5-1 | - | ASSFDYQAYEQY
TRBJ2-3 | TRBV5-1 | - | ASTQGTNTDTQY
TRBJ1-5 | TRBV5-1 | - | ASSLGTGSIPNQPQH
TRBJ2-3 | TRBV5-1 | - | ASSGGAGRATDTQY
TRBJ2-5 | TRBV18 | - | ASSPLSGRVETQY
TRBJ1-5 | TRBV6-5 | TRBD1 | ASRRQGSSNQPQH
TRBJ2-2 | TRBV27 | - | ASSWLGYTGELF
TRBJ2-2 | TRBV19 | TRBD1 | ASRFGQGMAGELF
TRBJ2-2 | TRBV2 | - | ASTSGGELF
TRBJ2-7 | TRBV18 | TRBD2 | ASSPLAGGGYEQY
TRBJ2-1 | TRBV18 | TRBD2 | ASSPPGGNNEQF
TRBJ1-1 | TRBV30 | TRBD1 | AWSRDRFPEAF
TRBJ2-5 | TRBV28 | TRBD2 | ASSSSGRARETQY
TRBJ2-7 | TRBV27 | - | ASSRQGGILSYEQY
TRBJ2-7 | TRBV6-1 | TRBD2 | ASSEGLAGSGEYEQY
TRBJ2-5 | TRBV9 | TRBD2 | ASSVGGLEETQY
TRBJ2-7 | TRBV7-9 | TRBD2 | ASSSPAGGRVREQY
TRBJ1-1 | TRBV7-9 | - | ASSLVVFQGNTEAF